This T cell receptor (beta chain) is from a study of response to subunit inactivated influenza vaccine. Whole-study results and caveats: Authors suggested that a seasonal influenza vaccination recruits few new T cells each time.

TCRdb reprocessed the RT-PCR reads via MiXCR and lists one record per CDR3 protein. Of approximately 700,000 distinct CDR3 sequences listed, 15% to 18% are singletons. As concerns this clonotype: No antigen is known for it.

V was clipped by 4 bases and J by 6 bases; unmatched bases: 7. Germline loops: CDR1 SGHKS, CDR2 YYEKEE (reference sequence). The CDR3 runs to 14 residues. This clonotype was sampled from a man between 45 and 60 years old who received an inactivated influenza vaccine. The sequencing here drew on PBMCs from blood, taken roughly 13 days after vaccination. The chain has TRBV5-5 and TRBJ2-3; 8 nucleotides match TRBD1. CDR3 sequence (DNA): TGTGCCAGCAGCCAGGACAGGGTTTTGGATACGCAGTATTTT. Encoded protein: CASSQDRVLDTQYF.